Listed here is a single T cell receptor (beta chain). The source of the sample is a study of STAT5B mutations in CD4+ large granular lymphocyte leukemia. Using immunoSEQ multiplex PCR, the repertoire was profiled, and TCRdb retains in-frame clones only, with some absent. Of about 31,000 clones in the sample, roughly 70% were seen once. The trim removed 4 bases at V and 7 bases at J, leaving 7 bases unmatched. CDR3 length: 15 amino acids. Germline V gene data show CDR1 as MDHEN and CDR2 as SYDVKM. The source of this sequence is a human donor in good health. The sample comprised CD4+ T cells from blood buffy coats. This chain connects TRBV28 to TRBJ1-6; 7 bases are shared with TRBD1. The CDR3 nucleotides read TGTGCCAGCAGTTCCCCCGCAGGGGGGAATTCACCCCTCCACTTT. Its protein product is CASSSPAGGNSPLHF. The complete variable domain, with remaining parts taken from reference TRBV28 and TRBJ1-6, reads DVKVTQSSRYLVKRTGEKVFLECVQDMDHENMFWYRQDPGLGLRLIYFSYDVKMKEKGDIPEGYSVSREKKERFSLILESASTNQTSMYLCASSSPAGGNSPLHFGNGTRLTVT.